This TCR beta chain was retrieved from a study of shared clonotypes between healthy human individuals. Study-level findings and limits: The sole specimen, blood, was sampled, and tissue repertoires likely differ.

Profiling relied on immunoSEQ multiplex PCR, and the TCRdb table lists in-frame clones only, not all of them. The sample contains approximately 500,000 clones, roughly 78% of which appear only once. The CDR3 is 15 amino acids. As to this clone: Its antigen is not identified.

The chain is built from TRBV21-1 and TRBJ1-1; the table names TRBD1, a call not compared with the DNA. TRBV21-1 is described as a pseudogene. The specimen was PBMCs. The TCR originated in a woman aged 40 to 50 in good health. Some clones in this sample may be carry-over from other donors' samples. This chain's CDR3 is CASSHRDRGDTEAFF. CDR3 coding DNA: TGTGCCAGCAGCCACCGGGACAGGGGTGACACTGAAGCTTTCTTT.